This T cell receptor (beta chain) was identified in a study of HIV-infected patients and healthy controls. Study as a whole: Early therapy brought no consistent CD8 count shift, though the CD4:CD8 ratio rose a little.

By share, this clonotype counts as medium-sized (0.01 to 0.1%). V gave up 11 bases and J gave up 1 base, with 17 bases separating them. This CDR3 has 14 residues. About 500 ng RNA was reverse transcribed with alpha and beta constant-region primers. Using multiplexing indices, alpha and beta chain libraries were generated apart by chain-specific third strand synthesis. TCRdb recomputed calls from the 5' RACE reads with MiXCR, one row per CDR3 protein. Counted here are roughly 7,300 distinct CDR3 sequences, 8% occurring once; the ten biggest clones make up more than 9%. All unsorted peripheral T cells were captured because whole blood was used without fractionation.

The sample in question was blood, obtained before antiretroviral therapy. The chain is built from TRBV12-3 or TRBV12-4 and TRBJ1-1, with D unresolved. This sequence originates from an adult with HIV infection. CDR3 amino acids: CASQAGIANTEAFF. CDR3 in DNA: TGTGCCTCGCAGGCGGGTATAGCGAACACTGAAGCTTTCTTT.